This TCR beta chain was recovered during a study of blood T cell repertoires in COVID-19. Sequenced by immunoSEQ multiplex PCR; TCRdb stores in-frame clones only, minus some. Altogether about 95,000 clones are present, approximately 84% being singletons, with the ten largest covering about 23%. This CDR3 is 17 amino acids long. Trimming pared 2 bases from V and 0 bases from J, leaving 14 bases between. Germline V CDR1 and CDR2: SGHVS, FQNEAQ. Material: peripheral blood. The V gene is TRBV7-8, the J gene TRBJ1-3; tentative D call: TRBD1 (5 bases). The sequence was collected from a man older than 75 with active or convalescent COVID-19. The CDR3 here is CASSLIGEVYSGNTIYF. The CDR3 DNA reads as TGTGCCAGCAGCTTAATAGGGGAGGTGTACTCTGGAAACACCATATATTTT. Full variable domain (outside the CDR3, taken from reference TRBV7-8 and TRBJ1-3): GAGVSQSPRYKVAKRGQDVALRCDPISGHVSLFWYQQALGQGPEFLTYFQNEAQLDKSGLPSDRFFAERPEGSVSTLKIQRTQQEDSAVYLCASSLIGEVYSGNTIYFGEGSWLTVV.